This TCR beta chain was documented in a study of CD8 T cells in ankylosing spondylitis. As the method for making TCR beta libraries, quantitative 5'-RACE with molecular barcodes was used. TCRdb ran MiXCR on the 5' RACE reads and lists one entry per CDR3 protein. The sample carries around 480,000 distinct CDR3 sequences, 15% to 20% recorded once. Findings and limits, study-wide: About 8 highly homologous variants made up a TCR beta motif, and this motif appeared characteristic of ankylosing spondylitis blood. Disease-associated clones were reportedly significantly overrepresented in matched ankylosing spondylitis synovial fluid. CD8+ cells made up the disease-linked clones, which were relatively rare in peripheral blood. In synovial fluid and blood from reactive arthritis, some motif variants were previously reported.

The length of the CDR3 is 13 residues. The germline V gene has CDR1 SGHRS and CDR2 YFSETQ. V was clipped by 3 bases and J by 6 bases; unmatched bases: 4. Remarks on this clonotype: Its antigen is not known.

J is TRBJ1-1 and V is TRBV5-1, with 8 bases matching TRBD1. The source material was blood, either unsorted or a sorted T cell fraction (not recorded which). This TCR came from a male donor with ankylosing spondylitis. CDR3 residues: CASSSPGQAEAFF. CDR3 in DNA: TGCGCCAGCAGCTCCCCGGGACAGGCTGAAGCTTTCTTT.